This is a list of T cell receptor beta chains from one sample in a study of T-cell reconstitution after alpha-beta-depleted transplantation in children. TCRdb called the PCR reads again in MiXCR, with one record for every CDR3 protein. The sample has some 830,000 distinct CDR3 sequences; roughly 15% are singletons. Here the sequenced sample was PBMCs, mostly from graft donor cells, taken 360 days after TCRalphabeta/CD19-depleted stem cell transplant. The receptors stem from a male patient under 18 who had a stem cell transplant for acute lymphoblastic leukemia, so the T cells may come from the graft donor. Both conserved end residues are part of each CDR3. A D gene is named only where the DNA matches it firmly. The size of a clone is reported for some rows only, either as once, few or many, or as a class for expanded clones.

d_gene	j_gene	abundance	v_gene	CDR3aa	CDR3nt
-	TRBJ1-5	-	TRBV4-1	CASSQAPRRSNQPQHF	TGCGCCAGCAGCCAAGCCCCAAGGAGGTCGAATCAGCCCCAGCATTTT
-	TRBJ2-1	-	TRBV7-2	CASSLGSASARFEQFF	TGTGCCAGCAGCTTAGGGTCGGCTAGCGCCCGCTTCGAGCAGTTCTTC
TRBD2	TRBJ2-1	few	TRBV4-1	CASSQGLSTSAYNEQFF	TGCGCCAGCAGCCAAGGGCTGTCGACTAGCGCATACAATGAGCAGTTCTTC
-	TRBJ2-2	many	TRBV15	CATSRGVPGELFF	TGTGCCACCAGCAGGGGCGTTCCCGGGGAGCTGTTTTTT
-	TRBJ2-2	few	TRBV12-3/TRBV12-4	CASSTLYGVGELFF	TGTGCCAGCAGCACCCTATACGGGGTCGGGGAGCTGTTTTTT
-	TRBJ1-1	few	TRBV5-1	CASSLSLSVGNTEAFF	TGCGCCAGCAGCTTATCGCTATCGGTCGGGAACACTGAAGCTTTCTTT
-	TRBJ1-1	few	TRBV20-1	CSARDGRVGSHTEAFF	TGCAGTGCTAGAGATGGCCGAGTAGGATCGCACACTGAAGCTTTCTTT
-	TRBJ2-5	few	TRBV11-2	CASSPPTRPQETQYF	TGTGCCAGCAGCCCTCCGACTAGGCCGCAAGAGACCCAGTACTTC
-	TRBJ1-2	-	TRBV4-1	CASREARGGDYGYTF	TGCGCCAGCAGGGAGGCAAGGGGCGGCGACTATGGCTACACCTTC
-	TRBJ2-7	many	TRBV28	CASNNLVLRSSYEQYF	TGTGCCAGCAATAATTTAGTACTCAGATCTTCCTACGAGCAGTACTTC
TRBD2	TRBJ2-1	-	TRBV12-3/TRBV12-4	CASRGTSGWPYNEQFF	TGTGCCAGCAGGGGGACTAGCGGGTGGCCTTACAATGAGCAGTTCTTC
-	TRBJ2-5	few	TRBV3-1	CASSQSQMAQYF	TGTGCCAGCAGCCAATCGCAGATGGCCCAGTACTTC
TRBD1	TRBJ2-2	many	TRBV4-1	CASSQTRDSVAGELFF	TGCGCCAGCAGCCAAACCCGGGACAGCGTAGCCGGGGAGCTGTTTTTT
TRBD1	TRBJ2-5	-	TRBV10-3	CAIGPGTDQETQYF	TGTGCCATCGGACCAGGGACAGACCAAGAGACCCAGTACTTC
TRBD1	TRBJ2-7	-	TRBV5-1	CASSSGQGRSYYEQYF	TGCGCCAGCAGCTCCGGACAGGGACGAAGTTACTACGAGCAGTACTTC
-	TRBJ2-1	many	TRBV20-1	CSSASYNEQFF	TGCAGTAGCGCGTCTTACAATGAGCAGTTCTTC
-	TRBJ2-4	once	TRBV5-1	CALPLEVKNIQYF	TGCGCTCTCCCATTAGAGGTCAAAAACATTCAGTACTTC
-	TRBJ2-7	few	TRBV27	CASSFWLGGNTYEQYF	TGTGCCAGCAGTTTCTGGTTGGGGGGTAATACCTACGAGCAGTACTTC
TRBD2	TRBJ2-1	-	TRBV18	CASSAPGTSLNEQFF	TGTGCCAGCTCAGCCCCCGGGACTAGCCTTAATGAGCAGTTCTTC
-	TRBJ2-3	few	TRBV5-1	CASSLASGVDTQYF	TGCGCCAGCAGCTTGGCCTCAGGGGTTGATACGCAGTATTTT
TRBD2	TRBJ2-5	few	TRBV4-1	CASSQAGGLETQYF	TGCGCCAGCAGCCAAGCGGGAGGCCTCGAGACCCAGTACTTC
TRBD1	TRBJ2-4	few	TRBV5-1	CASSLGQGKSQNIQYF	TGCGCCAGCAGCTTGGGACAGGGGAAATCACAAAACATTCAGTACTTC
TRBD1	TRBJ2-6	few	TRBV7-9	CASSLRDRVGANVLTF	TGTGCCAGCAGCTTACGGGACAGGGTCGGGGCCAACGTCCTGACTTTC
TRBD2	TRBJ2-5	-	TRBV10-2	CASSRSGTSGSGETQYF	TGCGCCAGCAGCCGTTCCGGGACTAGCGGGAGCGGAGAGACCCAGTACTTC
TRBD1	TRBJ1-1	few	TRBV29-1	CSALDRARGSEAFF	TGCAGCGCCCTCGACAGGGCTCGAGGGTCTGAAGCTTTCTTT
-	TRBJ1-1	-	TRBV5-1	CASSLAFFGAEEAFF	TGCGCCAGCAGCTTGGCCTTTTTTGGGGCAGAAGAAGCTTTCTTT
TRBD2	TRBJ2-1	few	TRBV5-1	CASSLSGTSGSREQFF	TGCGCCAGCAGCTTGTCGGGGACTAGCGGGAGTAGAGAGCAGTTCTTC
-	TRBJ2-1	many	TRBV4-3	CASSQWGGPYNEQFF	TGCGCCAGCAGCCAGTGGGGGGGGCCCTACAATGAGCAGTTCTTC
-	TRBJ2-7	many	TRBV5-1	CASSLGTSSSYEQYF	TGTGCCAGCAGCTTAGGGACGTCGAGCTCCTACGAGCAGTACTTC
-	TRBJ2-7	-	TRBV9	CASSRSEDPISYEQYF	TGTGCCAGCAGTCGTAGCGAGGACCCCATCTCCTACGAGCAGTACTTC
-	TRBJ2-7	-	TRBV5-1	CASSSRTEQGMPYEQYF	TGCGCCAGCAGCTCCCGGACCGAGCAGGGGATGCCCTACGAGCAGTACTTC
-	TRBJ1-2	-	TRBV6-6	CASSSPRGYGYTF	TGTGCCAGCAGTTCCCCTAGGGGCTATGGCTACACCTTC
TRBD1	TRBJ2-5	few	TRBV27	CASSWGQGRGETQYF	TGTGCCAGCAGCTGGGGACAGGGAAGAGGAGAGACCCAGTACTTC
TRBD2	TRBJ2-3	few	TRBV27	CASSSGSGRALDTQYF	TGTGCCAGCAGTTCCGGGAGCGGGAGGGCCTTAGATACGCAGTATTTT
-	TRBJ2-5	few	TRBV7-9	CASRRGSETQYF	TGTGCCAGCCGCAGGGGATCAGAGACCCAGTACTTC
-	TRBJ2-1	few	TRBV6-1	CASSLNRIDEQFF	TGTGCCAGCAGTCTAAATAGGATCGATGAGCAGTTCTTC
-	TRBJ2-1	once	TRBV29-1	CSASDNEQFF	TGCAGCGCATCGGACAATGAGCAGTTCTTC
-	TRBJ2-7	-	TRBV11-3	CASSLGDRDWTYEQYF	TGTGCCAGCAGCTTAGGAGACCGGGACTGGACCTACGAGCAGTACTTC
-	TRBJ2-3	many	TRBV7-9	CASSFDLTDTQYF	TGTGCCAGCAGCTTTGACCTAACAGATACGCAGTATTTT
TRBD2	TRBJ2-1	-	TRBV5-5	CASSLPGTSSYNEQFF	TGTGCCAGCAGCTTGCCCGGGACTAGCTCCTACAATGAGCAGTTCTTC
-	TRBJ1-5	many	TRBV5-1	CASSSLGGPNQPQHF	TGTGCCAGCAGCTCCTTGGGGGGGCCCAATCAGCCCCAGCATTTT
-	TRBJ2-2	-	TRBV12-3/TRBV12-4	CASRYTANTGELFF	TGTGCCAGCAGATATACAGCGAACACCGGGGAGCTGTTTTTT
TRBD2	TRBJ2-3	-	TRBV4-2	CASSQEAPSGRLSTDTQYF	TGTGCCAGCAGCCAAGAAGCGCCTAGCGGGCGGCTTTCCACAGATACGCAGTATTTT
-	TRBJ1-3	-	TRBV29-1	CSVEDQTSGNTIYF	TGCAGCGTTGAAGATCAAACATCTGGAAACACCATATATTTT
TRBD2	TRBJ2-1	few	TRBV10-2	CASSRNLLAGGGNEQFF	TGCGCCAGCAGTCGGAACCTTCTAGCGGGAGGCGGGAATGAGCAGTTCTTC
TRBD2	TRBJ2-1	-	TRBV11-2	CASSSGLAGGLGNEQFF	TGTGCCAGCAGCTCCGGACTAGCGGGAGGTCTGGGCAATGAGCAGTTCTTC
-	TRBJ2-7	-	TRBV27	CATSPGFTYEQYF	TGTGCCACCTCCCCGGGATTTACCTACGAGCAGTACTTC
-	TRBJ1-5	-	TRBV19	CASSIVPNSNQPQHF	TGTGCCAGTAGTATAGTCCCTAATAGCAATCAGCCCCAGCATTTT
-	TRBJ1-1	-	TRBV7-9	CASSILGLGANTEAFF	TGTGCCAGCAGCATCTTGGGCTTAGGAGCGAACACTGAAGCTTTCTTT
TRBD2	TRBJ2-1	-	TRBV11-2	CASSLHSGSEYREQFF	TGTGCCAGCAGCTTACATAGCGGGAGCGAGTATAGGGAGCAGTTCTTC
-	TRBJ2-3	-	TRBV10-2	CASWAGDTQYF	TGCGCCAGCTGGGCTGGGGATACGCAGTATTTT
-	TRBJ2-4	-	TRBV5-1	CASSLVPLAKNIQYF	TGCGCCAGCAGCTTGGTGCCCCTAGCCAAAAACATTCAGTACTTC
-	TRBJ2-4	few	TRBV4-1	CASSQVIARGNIQYF	TGCGCCAGCAGCCAAGTAATAGCAAGGGGAAACATTCAGTACTTC
TRBD1	TRBJ1-4	-	TRBV27	CASSPGQGWEKLFF	TGTGCCAGCAGTCCGGGACAGGGCTGGGAAAAACTGTTTTTT
TRBD2	TRBJ2-1	-	TRBV11-2	CASSLEGGLAGAGNEQFF	TGTGCCAGCAGCTTAGAGGGGGGACTAGCGGGAGCGGGCAATGAGCAGTTCTTC
TRBD1	TRBJ1-2	-	TRBV10-2	CASSESEDRDGYTF	TGCGCCAGCAGTGAGTCGGAAGACAGGGATGGCTACACCTTC
TRBD1	TRBJ1-1	-	TRBV12-3/TRBV12-4	CASSLRDRVTEAFF	TGTGCCAGCAGTCTAAGGGACAGGGTCACTGAAGCTTTCTTT
-	TRBJ2-5	few	TRBV10-2	CASSASGLRQETQYF	TGCGCCAGCAGCGCGTCGGGACTCCGTCAAGAGACCCAGTACTTC